The 15 T cell receptor beta chains given below trace back to one sample, sequenced in a study of T cell changes during pregnancy in multiple sclerosis. Sequenced by immunoSEQ multiplex PCR; TCRdb stores in-frame clones only, minus some. The data contain fewer than 25,000 clones, more than 75% of them singletons. The sample was CD4+ T cells from peripheral blood mononuclear cells, taken in the second trimester of pregnancy. The receptor source for this set is a female donor in good health, enrolled as a control in a pregnancy study.

This clone was seen more than once but under ten times. The CDR3 loop reads CASSLVTGGESNYGYTF. DNA of the CDR3: TGTGCCAGCAGCTTGGTGACAGGGGGCGAATCAAACTATGGCTACACCTTC. This chain links TRBV13 with TRBJ1-2, with 10 bases aligning to TRBD1. The CDR3 is made up of 17 amino acids. V shed 3 bases and J 2 bases; nucleotides not matched to a gene: 9. CDR1 is PRHDT, CDR2 FYEKMQ, per germline (reference sequence).

The rearrangement joins TRBV30 to TRBJ1-3; D is ambiguous. CDR3 length equals 12 residues. Looked up from germline, CDR1 is GTSNPN and CDR2 is SVGIG (reference sequence). V lost 7 bases, J lost 1 base, and 8 bases lay in between. The CDR3 DNA reads TGTGCCTTTACTTTTTCTGGAAACACCATATATTTT. This codes for CAFTFSGNTIYF.

The DNA of the CDR3 is TGCGCCAGCAGCTCGCTAGCGGGAGGGCCTAATGAGCAGTTCTTC. Its protein product is CASSSLAGGPNEQFF. This sequence joins TRBV5-1 and TRBJ2-1; 12 positions agree with TRBD2. The germline V gene has CDR1 SGHRS and CDR2 YFSETQ. The CDR3 has 15 residues. With 3 bases clipped from V and 7 bases from J, the junction kept 5 bases outside the gene matches.

The chain recombines TRBV6-6 with TRBJ2-7; 13 positions agree with TRBD2. Germline CDR1 MNHNY, CDR2 SVGAGI (reference sequence). The CDR3 runs to 16 residues. With V trimmed by 3 bases and J by 1 base, 3 bases remained unmatched. The CDR3 bases are TGTGCCAGCAGTTATTCGGGACTAGCGGGATCCTACGAGCAGTACTTC. This encodes CASSYSGLAGSYEQYF.

The J gene is TRBJ1-1, the V gene TRBV19; TRBD1 agrees at 10 bases. J gave up 4 bases and V 5 bases, and 4 bases lay outside the gene matches. This CDR3 is built from 14 residues. Per germline, CDR1 LNHDA and CDR2 SQIVND (reference sequence). CDR3 DNA sequence: TGTGCCAGTAGTTCTAGGACAGGGGGCACTGAAGCTTTCTTT. Amino acid sequence: CASSSRTGGTEAFF.

The V gene is TRBV28, the J gene TRBJ2-1, with 8 bases matching TRBD1. The CDR3 totals 14 residues. Germline V gene sequence: CDR1 MDHEN, CDR2 SYDVKM. J gave up 2 bases and V 4 bases, and 1 base lay outside the gene matches. In DNA form, the CDR3 reads TGTGCCAGCAGTTCGGGACAGGCCTACAATGAGCAGTTCTTC. It codes for CASSSGQAYNEQFF.

The J gene is TRBJ2-3, the V gene TRBV5-1; TRBD1 matches 7 bases. J lost 1 base, V lost 2 bases, and 1 base had no gene match. This CDR3 has 14 residues. Germline-derived CDR1 and CDR2 are SGHRS and YFSETQ. CDR3 in DNA: TGCGCCAGCAGCTTCGACAGGGGCACAGATACGCAGTATTTT. This sequence encodes CASSFDRGTDTQYF.

The rearrangement joins TRBV19 to TRBJ1-1; D gene ambiguous. The CDR3 totals 14 residues. Trimming removed 4 bases from V and 8 bases from J, with 17 bases in between. Germline V gene lookup returns CDR1 LNHDA and CDR2 SQIVND (reference sequence). The CDR3 bases are TGTGCCAGTAGTACCCCTTTGACAATTTCAGAAGCTTTCTTT. Amino acid sequence: CASSTPLTISEAFF. Combining the CDR3 with reference TRBV19 and TRBJ1-1 gives the whole variable domain DGGITQSPKYLFRKEGQNVTLSCEQNLNHDAMYWYRQDPGQGLRLIYYSQIVNDFQKGDIAEGYSVSREKKESFPLTVTSAQKNPTAFYLCASSTPLTISEAFFGQGTRLTVV.

The genes are TRBV9 and TRBJ2-3; TRBD2 might be the D (5 bases). Germline CDR1 and CDR2: SGDLS and YYNGEE. The CDR3 length is 15 residues. V was pared by 6 bases and J by 0 bases, with 14 bases between. The CDR3 region is CASNRRAASTDTQYF. The CDR3, as DNA: TGTGCCAGCAACCGCCGAGCGGCTAGCACAGATACGCAGTATTTT.

Here the CDR3 DNA reads TGTGCCACCAGCAGAGCGGGGAATGACTCACCCCTCCACTTT. It encodes CATSRAGNDSPLHF. The V gene is TRBV15, the J gene TRBJ1-6, with D hard to call. This CDR3 has 14 amino acids. V was cut by 1 base and J by 10 bases, with 11 bases left in between. CDR1 and CDR2 (germline): LNHNV, YYDKDF (reference sequence). Filled out from reference TRBV15 and TRBJ1-6, the complete variable domain reads DAMVIQNPRYQVTQFGKPVTLSCSQTLNHNVMYWYQQKSSQAPKLLFHYYDKDFNNEADTPDNFQSRRPNTSFCFLDIRSPGLGDTAMYLCATSRAGNDSPLHFGNGTRLTVT.

The chain employs TRBV7-8 and TRBJ1-2; 10 bases agree with TRBD1. The CDR3 loop spans 15 amino acids. CDR1 SGHVS and CDR2 FQNEAQ come from the germline V gene. The V gene end was trimmed by 5 bases and the J gene end by 6 bases; junction bases not matched to a gene: 9. The CDR3 DNA follows: TGTGCCAGCAGCCGGGACAGGGGAACCCGACATGGCTACACCTTC. Translation gives CASSRDRGTRHGYTF.

This clone was counted once. The rearrangement uses TRBV5-1 and TRBJ2-1; TRBD1 might be the D (6 bases). Trimming stripped 0 bases from V and 9 bases from J, with 16 bases between. This CDR3 contains 15 residues. Germline-derived CDR1 and CDR2 are SGHRS and YFSETQ. CDR3 sequence: CASSLGGRSYPEQFF. DNA for the CDR3: TGCGCCAGCAGCTTGGGGGGGCGATCTTACCCTGAGCAGTTCTTC.

The CDR3 loop reads CASSRAPSSYEQYF. For the CDR3, the DNA is TGTGCCAGCAGCAGGGCTCCGAGCTCCTACGAGCAGTACTTC. J is TRBJ2-7 and V is TRBV6-5; D possibly corresponds to TRBD1 (5 bases). Trimming removed 6 bases from V and 0 bases from J, with 12 bases in between. CDR1 and CDR2 (germline): MNHEY, SVGAGI. The CDR3 contains 14 residues.

DNA for the CDR3: TGTGCCAGCAGCCTCGGGACAGGGGGAACCGGGGAGCTGTTTTTT. The encoded protein is CASSLGTGGTGELFF. V is TRBV5-5 and J is TRBJ2-2; 11 nucleotides agree with TRBD1. The CDR3 is 15 amino acids. The germline gives CDR1 SGHKS, CDR2 YYEKEE (reference sequence). The V gene end was trimmed by 4 bases and the J gene end by 5 bases; junction bases not matched to a gene: 4. Based on the CDR3 plus reference TRBV5-5 and TRBJ2-2, the full variable domain is DAGVTQSPTHLIKTRGQQVTLRCSPISGHKSVSWYQQVLGQGPQFIFQYYEKEERGRGNFPDRFSARQFPNYSSELNVNALLLGDSALYLCASSLGTGGTGELFFGEGSRLTVL.

CDR3 amino acids: CASSLVATNTGELFF. The CDR3, as DNA: TGTGCCAGCAGCTTAGTAGCGACGAACACCGGGGAGCTGTTTTTT. The V gene is TRBV11-2, the J gene TRBJ2-2; D might be TRBD2 (5 bases). This CDR3 spans 15 amino acids. Trimming took 1 base from V and 0 from J, leaving 6 bases between them. Germline loops: CDR1 SGHAT, CDR2 FQNNGV. Full variable domain (missing parts from reference TRBV11-2 and TRBJ2-2): EAGVAQSPRYKIIEKRQSVAFWCNPISGHATLYWYQQILGQGPKLLIQFQNNGVVDDSQLPKDRFSAERLKGVDSTLKIQPAKLEDSAVYLCASSLVATNTGELFFGEGSRLTVL.